The 4 T cell receptor beta chains presented below share a single source sample, sequenced in a study of shared clonotypes between healthy human individuals. Assay: immunoSEQ multiplex PCR; the TCRdb copy retains only in-frame clones and omits some. The sample has 2 million to 3 million clones, roughly 93% seen once. The sequenced sample consisted of naive CD4+ T cells from PBMCs. Subset described: CD45RA+ positively selected. Source of these receptors: a man aged 18 to 29 in good health. Some clones in this sample may be carry-over from other donors' samples.

The rearrangement uses TRBV7-3 and TRBJ2-1; 9 bases are shared with TRBD2. Trimming removed 5 bases from V and 7 bases from J; junction bases left unmatched: 15. CDR1 SGHTA and CDR2 FQGTGA come from the germline V gene. There are 17 residues in the CDR3. Here the CDR3 DNA reads TGTGCCAGCAGCCCCGCAGTGGTAGCGGGAGCCCATAATGAGCAGTTCTTC. Translation gives CASSPAVVAGAHNEQFF.

The chain uses TRBV9 and TRBJ1-5; the match to TRBD1 covers 10 bases. The CDR3 totals 15 residues. After removal of 3 bases from V and 2 bases from J, the junction contained 2 bases not matched to a gene. From germline, CDR1 is SGDLS and CDR2 YYNGEE. The CDR3 DNA is TGTGCCAGCAGCGGAGGGACAGGGGGCAATCAGCCCCAGCATTTT. Translating gives CASSGGTGGNQPQHF.

The CDR3 reads CASSPQSADTQYF. CDR3 in DNA: TGTGCCAGCTCACCGCAAAGCGCGGATACGCAGTATTTT. The V and J genes are TRBV18 and TRBJ2-3; D not resolved. Per the germline V gene, CDR1 is KGHSH and CDR2 is LQKENI. This CDR3 is 13 amino acids long. Trimming left V 3 bases short and J 6 bases short, with 10 bases between.

This clone was counted a few times. The chain links TRBV28 to TRBJ1-1, with D perhaps TRBD1 (6 bases). This CDR3 spans 14 amino acids. V dropped 2 bases and J dropped 5 bases, with 12 bases sitting between them. Per germline, CDR1 MDHEN and CDR2 SYDVKM. The CDR3 sequence is CASSLLVRGTEAFF. DNA of the CDR3: TGTGCCAGCAGTTTACTAGTCAGGGGAACTGAAGCTTTCTTT.